Following are 12 T cell receptor beta chains from one sample sequenced in a study of CD8 T cells in ankylosing spondylitis. Whole-study findings and limits: Made up of 7 to 9 highly homologous variants, a TCR beta motif appeared characteristic of ankylosing spondylitis blood.

These receptors' antigens are unknown. TCRdb re-derived calls from the 5' RACE reads in MiXCR, one entry per CDR3 protein. The sample carries approximately 550,000 distinct CDR3 sequences, approximately 12% recorded once. The material sequenced was blood, either unsorted or a sorted T cell fraction (not recorded which). The receptor source for this set is a male donor with ankylosing spondylitis.

The table lists this clonotype with many counts. The chain combines TRBV5-1 with TRBJ2-1, with unresolved D. The germline V gene encodes CDR1 SGHRS and CDR2 YFSETQ. Trimming took 1 base from V and 5 from J, leaving 7 bases between them. The CDR3 is made up of 13 amino acids. This chain's CDR3 is CASSLSRDNEQFF. As DNA, the CDR3 is TGCGCCAGCAGCTTGTCCCGGGACAATGAGCAGTTCTTC.

There are a few counts of this clonotype. CDR3 residues: CASSLDQGAMYTEAFF. For the CDR3, the DNA is TGCGCCAGCAGCTTGGACCAGGGGGCCATGTACACTGAAGCTTTCTTT. The rearrangement uses TRBV5-1 and TRBJ1-1; TRBD1 matches 8 bases. Germline CDR1 and CDR2: SGHRS and YFSETQ. The trim removed 0 bases at V and 3 bases at J, leaving 7 bases unmatched. This CDR3 contains 16 residues.

In its sample, this clonotype was seen a few times. The genes are TRBV19 and TRBJ2-1, with D maybe TRBD1 (6 bases). CDR3 length equals 15 residues. Trimming stripped 6 bases from V and 3 bases from J, with 15 bases between. Germline loops: CDR1 LNHDA, CDR2 SQIVND (reference sequence). The CDR3 loop reads CASSQLTGFYNEQFF. In DNA, the CDR3 is TGTGCCAGTAGCCAATTAACAGGGTTCTACAATGAGCAGTTCTTC. The full variable domain, rest sourced from reference TRBV19 and TRBJ2-1, is DGGITQSPKYLFRKEGQNVTLSCEQNLNHDAMYWYRQDPGQGLRLIYYSQIVNDFQKGDIAEGYSVSREKKESFPLTVTSAQKNPTAFYLCASSQLTGFYNEQFFGPGTRLTVL.

This rearrangement joins TRBV10-3 to TRBJ2-5, with D hard to call. V lost 0 bases and J 5 bases, leaving 13 bases between the germline ends. The CDR3 extends over 15 amino acids. The germline gives CDR1 ENHRY, CDR2 SYGVKD. CDR3 coding DNA: TGTGCCATCAGTGAGTCGAAGGTCGTCCTGGAGACCCAGTACTTC. This translates into CAISESKVVLETQYF.

The table lists this clonotype with a few counts. The V and J genes are TRBV27 and TRBJ2-1; D possibly uses TRBD1 or TRBD2 (5 bases each). The CDR3 is 14 amino acids. Germline V lookup: CDR1 MNHEY, CDR2 SMNVEV (reference sequence). V was trimmed by 7 bases and J by 4 bases, leaving 14 bases between them. CDR3 amino acids: CASTLYGGYNEQFF. The CDR3 DNA sequence: TGTGCCAGCACCCTTTATGGGGGTTACAATGAGCAGTTCTTC.

This clonotype was seen at least ten times. This chain links TRBV29-1 with TRBJ1-1; 11 bases match TRBD1. Germline V gene sequence: CDR1 SQVTM, CDR2 ANQGSEA. V was clipped by 3 bases and J by 1 base; unmatched bases: 4. The CDR3 has 15 residues. Here the CDR3 reads CSVEGTGGKNTEAFF. As DNA, the CDR3 is TGCAGCGTTGAGGGGACAGGGGGGAAGAACACTGAAGCTTTCTTT.

The V and J genes are TRBV3-1 and TRBJ1-1; no firm D call. CDR1 and CDR2 from the germline V gene are LGHDT and YNNKEL (reference sequence). The ends were cut back, 9 bases at V and 3 bases at J, with 23 bases in the middle. The CDR3 has 16 residues. The CDR3: CASSTLGTVIHTEAFF. The CDR3 DNA is TGTGCCAGTAGCACGCTGGGTACGGTAATTCACACTGAAGCTTTCTTT.

For this clonotype: This may be a read error: a much more frequent sequence differs by one nucleotide. The chain employs TRBV25-1 and TRBJ2-1, with D perhaps being TRBD1 or TRBD2 (5 bases each). There are 13 residues in the CDR3. Germline V gene lookup returns CDR1 MGHDK and CDR2 SYGVNS. The ends were cut back, 7 bases at V and 0 bases at J, with 7 bases in the middle. This CDR3 reads CASKGSSYNEQFF. CDR3 nucleotide sequence: TGTGCCAGCAAGGGGAGCTCCTACAATGAGCAGTTCTTC.

This clonotype was seen a few times. This rearrangement joins TRBV9 to TRBJ1-2; D not resolved. The CDR3 is 14 amino acids. Trimming cost V 0 bases and J 0 bases, with 6 bases left between them. In germline, CDR1 is SGDLS, CDR2 YYNGEE. Here the CDR3 DNA reads TGTGCCAGCAGCGTAGGCGGGGCTAACTATGGCTACACCTTC. Translation: CASSVGGANYGYTF.

This clonotype was seen a few times. This rearrangement joins TRBV12-3 or TRBV12-4 to TRBJ2-7, with D perhaps TRBD1 (6 bases). Trimming took 1 base from V and 6 from J, leaving 19 bases between them. The CDR3 has 16 amino acids. The CDR3 loop reads CASSLGGLGYFGEQYF. The CDR3 DNA sequence: TGTGCCAGCAGTTTAGGGGGGCTTGGGTATTTCGGCGAGCAGTACTTC.

The chain links TRBV7-6 to TRBJ2-3, with D hard to call. The germline gives CDR1 SGHVS, CDR2 FNYEAQ. The V end was cut by 5 bases, the J end by 9 bases, with 15 bases between. This CDR3 comprises 13 residues. In DNA, the CDR3 is TGTGCCAGCAGCGCACCAAGATCAGCGACGCAGTATTTT. Its translation is CASSAPRSATQYF.

This clonotype appeared many times. The chain recombines TRBV5-1 with TRBJ1-4; no reliable D call. The germline V and J ends were trimmed by 0 bases and 7 bases, with 13 bases remaining between them. Germline V lookup: CDR1 SGHRS, CDR2 YFSETQ. This CDR3 has 15 amino acids. The CDR3 loop is CASSLEDDAFEKLFF. Here the CDR3 DNA reads TGCGCCAGCAGCTTGGAGGACGACGCCTTTGAAAAACTGTTTTTT.